The entry below gives a single TCR beta chain sequence along with its context. The antigen is unknown. The sample belongs to a study of yellow fever vaccine responses in identical twins. Findings and caveats of the study: Vaccine T cell responses of twins reportedly seemed partly convergent and partly personalized.

One entry per CDR3 protein results from TCRdb running MiXCR on the RT-PCR reads. The data show 13,000 to 15,000 distinct CDR3 sequences, with approximately 88% seen just once and about 0.7% held by the top ten. Deletions cut 5 bases from V and 3 bases from J, with 4 bases between. The CDR3 is 12 amino acids. The germline V gene has CDR1 SGHVS and CDR2 FNYEAQ. The chain is built from TRBV7-6 and TRBJ2-2; the D is unclear. The TCR comes from a woman aged 18-29 years who received the yellow fever vaccine. The material was T cells from blood (PBMCs), unsorted or a sorted subset (not recorded which), obtained before or after yellow fever vaccination (not recorded which). The CDR3 coding sequence is TGTGCCAGCAGCGGATACACCGGGGAGCTGTTTTTT. Protein sequence: CASSGYTGELFF.